Included here is one TCR beta chain sequence, with context. Its antigen is as yet unknown. The PCR ran on 60 Vbeta and 13 Jbeta primers. The assay was immunoSEQ multiplex PCR, and TCRdb's table has in-frame clones only and misses some. The table includes 200,000 to 300,000 clones, 70% to 90% detected once. The data were obtained in a study of cytomegalovirus exposure and HLA in healthy donors. Overall study results and limits: Researchers catalogued over 150 TCR beta chains as cytomegalovirus-associated. A few V segments could not be told apart, such as TRBV6-2 and TRBV6-3, and were left out. Donors were assumed by presence/absence analyses to have roughly uniform sequencing depth. Clonal expansion, a later analysis showed, was greater in HLA-associated TCR beta chains than in equally common others.

V was cut by 7 bases and J by 13 bases, with 14 bases left in between. CDR1 and CDR2 (germline): MDHEN, SYDVKM. CDR3 length: 11 amino acids. The sequence derives from a woman between 40 and 50 years old in good health and CMV-seropositive. Input material: PBMCs. The chain uses TRBV28 and TRBJ1-5; a possible D gene is TRBD1 (6 bases). CDR3 bases: TGTGCCAGCACGGAGGGGGGGTTGCAGCATTTT. It is translated as CASTEGGLQHF.